The 20 T cell receptor beta chains in this list originate from one sample, sequenced in a study of T-cell memory formation after mild COVID-19. TCRdb analysed the 5' RACE reads with MiXCR anew, one entry per CDR3 protein. The table lists 400,000 to 500,000 distinct CDR3 sequences, 20% of them singletons. The source material was PBMCs or a T cell subset sorted from them (not recorded which). These receptor sequences come from an adult woman who had mild COVID-19 (a few samples of this study predate the infection). Cell type and time point are not known.

In this sample, this clonotype turned up a few times. J is TRBJ2-2 and V is TRBV7-6; D is perhaps TRBD1 (6 bases). CDR1 is SGHVS and CDR2 is FNYEAQ in the germline V gene. The V end lost 1 base, the J end lost 2 bases, and 8 bases lay between the germline ends. CDR3 length: 15 residues. The CDR3 DNA sequence: TGTGCCAGCAGCTTAGGGGACATCAACACCGGGGAGCTGTTTTTT. Translation: CASSLGDINTGELFF.

The chain couples TRBV30 to TRBJ2-7; tentative D call: TRBD1 (5 bases). Germline-derived CDR1 and CDR2 are GTSNPN and SVGIG (reference sequence). V lost 3 bases and J lost 3, with 12 bases in between. The CDR3 length is 13 residues. CDR3 DNA sequence: TGTGCCTGGAGCCTAGGGGAAGGCTACGAGCAGTACTTC. It codes for CAWSLGEGYEQYF.

The chain joins TRBV29-1 to TRBJ2-7; perhaps TRBD2 as D (5 bases). CDR3 length equals 12 residues. CDR1 and CDR2 from the germline V gene are SQVTM and ANQGSEA. Trimming pared 6 bases from V and 2 bases from J, leaving 11 bases between. CDR3 sequence (DNA): TGCAGCGTCTATGGGGAGACCTACGAGCAGTACTTC. Encoded protein: CSVYGETYEQYF.

This clonotype has only a few counts. CDR3 loop: CASSMWQGPYGYTF. CDR3 nucleotide sequence: TGTGCCAGTAGTATGTGGCAGGGGCCTTATGGCTACACCTTC. The chain uses TRBV19 and TRBJ1-2; D is perhaps TRBD1 (6 bases). Germline CDR1 is LNHDA and CDR2 is SQIVND (reference sequence). With 3 bases removed from V and 5 bases from J, the gap between germline ends came to 13 bases. The CDR3 has 14 residues.

The chain carries TRBV24-1 and TRBJ2-1; possible D gene TRBD2, 6 bases. The CDR3 loop spans 14 amino acids. The V gene's germline CDR1 is KGHDR and CDR2 SFDVKD. Deletions cut 1 base from V and 5 bases from J, with 8 bases between. CDR3 amino acids: CATSDFRRDNEQFF. CDR3 nucleotides: TGTGCCACCAGTGATTTTCGGAGGGACAATGAGCAGTTCTTC.

The chain links TRBV6-6 to TRBJ2-2; tentatively, D is TRBD2 (6 bases). V was pared by 0 bases and J by 4 bases, with 6 bases between. CDR1 and CDR2 from the germline V gene are MNHNY and SVGAGI (reference sequence). The CDR3 is 14 residues long. CDR3 nucleotide sequence: TGTGCCAGCAGTTACTCTAGCGGCACCGGGGAGCTGTTTTTT. Its translation: CASSYSSGTGELFF.

The chain combines TRBV2 with TRBJ2-7, with D possibly TRBD2 on 5 matching bases. The CDR3 length is 14 residues. Trimming left V 2 bases short and J 1 base short, with 9 bases between. Germline V gene data show CDR1 as SNHLY and CDR2 as FYNNEI. CDR3 sequence (DNA): TGTGCCAGCAGTGAAAGGGAGCCATCCTACGAGCAGTACTTC. Amino acids: CASSEREPSYEQYF.

CDR3 nucleotide sequence: TGCAGTGCTAGACCTGACAGGGGGAGGACCGGGGAGCTGTTTTTT. It translates to CSARPDRGRTGELFF. The chain links TRBV20-1 to TRBJ2-2, with TRBD1 matching over 9 bases. The V segment lost 2 bases and the J segment 5 bases; nucleotides outside the gene matches: 6. Germline loops: CDR1 DFQATT, CDR2 SNEGSKA (reference sequence). The CDR3 consists of 15 residues.

This clonotype came up a few times. The CDR3 protein is CASSYQGSAEAFF. In DNA, the CDR3 is TGTGCCAGCAGTTACCAGGGTTCGGCTGAAGCTTTCTTT. The rearrangement links TRBV6-5 to TRBJ1-1; D perhaps matches TRBD1 (5 bases). Germline V gives CDR1 MNHEY, CDR2 SVGAGI. The CDR3 is 13 residues long. Between the trimmed V and J ends, which lost 2 bases and 6 bases, there was a span of 10 bases.

This clonotype was picked up many times. The rearrangement joins TRBV9 to TRBJ2-2, with D perhaps TRBD1 (5 bases). V was cut by 2 bases and J by 3 bases, with 8 bases left in between. This CDR3 has 14 residues. Germline loops: CDR1 SGDLS, CDR2 YYNGEE. The DNA of the CDR3 is TGTGCCAGCAGCGTGACACAGGACACCGGGGAGCTGTTTTTT. Protein product: CASSVTQDTGELFF.

This sequence joins TRBV5-1 and TRBJ2-1; D is ambiguous. The CDR3 is 13 amino acids. The V end lost 5 bases, the J end lost 4 bases, and 10 bases lay between the germline ends. Germline CDR1 SGHRS, CDR2 YFSETQ. DNA of the CDR3: TGCGCCAGCAGACCGGGCGATTACAATGAGCAGTTCTTC. As protein: CASRPGDYNEQFF.

The V gene is TRBV5-1, the J gene TRBJ2-7; 12 bases line up with TRBD1. Germline assignment: CDR1 SGHRS and CDR2 YFSETQ. Trimming removed 0 bases from V and 6 bases from J; junction bases left unmatched: 4. This CDR3 comprises 15 residues. In DNA form, the CDR3 reads TGCGCCAGCAGCTTGGCGGGACAGGGGGCTAGCGAGCAGTACTTC. This encodes CASSLAGQGASEQYF.

This clonotype was picked up a small number of times. The chain is built from TRBV4-1 and TRBJ1-2, with 10 bases identical to TRBD1. The J segment lost 6 bases and the V segment lost 0 bases, leaving 4 bases of the junction unmatched. This CDR3 comprises 15 residues. Germline values: CDR1 MGHRA, CDR2 YSYEKL. Here the CDR3 DNA reads TGCGCCAGCAGCCAAGAAGACAGGGGGCTAGATGGCTACACCTTC. It codes for CASSQEDRGLDGYTF.

This clonotype was observed at least ten times. Its ends do not fully match the called genes, so a read error is possible. The V gene is TRBV7-7, the J gene TRBJ2-1; TRBD2 agrees at 9 bases. CDR3 length: 16 residues. The germline gives CDR1 SSHAT, CDR2 FNYEAQ (reference sequence). In nucleotides, the CDR3 is TGTGCTAGCAGCTTACGGGCTAGCGGGACTTACAATGAGCAGTTCTTC. As protein: CASSLRASGTYNEQFF. The variable domain in full, with the rest retrieved from reference TRBV7-7 and TRBJ2-1, is GAGVSQSPRYKVTKRGQDVTLRCDPISSHATLYWYQQALGQGPEFLTYFNYEAQPDKSGLPSDRFSAERPEGSISTLTIQRTEQRDSAMYRCASSLRASGTYNEQFFGPGTRLTVL.

J is TRBJ2-1 and V is TRBV12-3 or TRBV12-4, with 11 bases matching TRBD2. There are 16 residues in the CDR3. Trimming at V came to 1 base and at J to 5 bases, leaving 4 bases not matched to a gene. CDR3 region: CASSLGLAGYHNEQFF. CDR3 sequence (DNA): TGTGCCAGCAGTTTAGGACTAGCGGGGTATCACAATGAGCAGTTCTTC.

The chain links TRBV10-2 to TRBJ2-2, with 12 bases identical to TRBD1. V shed 5 bases and J 4 bases; nucleotides not matched to a gene: 5. The CDR3 contains 16 residues. From germline, CDR1 is WSHSY and CDR2 SAAADI. CDR3 in DNA: TGCGCCAGCAGTCGGGGACAGGGGGCTATCACCGGGGAGCTGTTTTTT. Protein sequence: CASSRGQGAITGELFF.

This clonotype was counted a few times. This chain links TRBV27 with TRBJ1-5, with 8 positions matching TRBD1. J lost 5 bases, V lost 5 bases, and 11 bases had no gene match. Germline V lookup: CDR1 MNHEY, CDR2 SMNVEV (reference sequence). The CDR3 sequence is 16 residues long. The CDR3 DNA sequence: TGTGCCAGCAGTCTAAGAGGACAGGGAAGACATCAGCCCCAGCATTTT. Translating gives CASSLRGQGRHQPQHF.

The genes are TRBV7-8 and TRBJ2-7; D possibly uses TRBD1 or TRBD2 (7 bases each). Germline CDR1 reads SGHVS; CDR2 reads FQNEAQ. The germline V and J ends were trimmed by 4 bases and 0 bases, with 19 bases remaining between them. CDR3 length: 17 residues. DNA for the CDR3: TGTGCCAGCAGCTCCAGGGGGGGGAGAAGGGACTCCTACGAGCAGTACTTC. Encoded protein: CASSSRGGRRDSYEQYF.

In this sample, this clonotype turned up a few times. The CDR3 reads CASSPATGTREQYF. CDR3 DNA sequence: TGTGCCAGCAGCCCTGCGACAGGAACTAGGGAGCAGTACTTC. The V gene is TRBV7-2, the J gene TRBJ2-7, with D maybe TRBD1 (6 bases). The germline gives CDR1 SGHTA, CDR2 FQGNSA. V gave up 5 bases and J gave up 7 bases, with 18 bases separating them. This CDR3 comprises 14 residues. The full variable domain, in which reference TRBV7-2 and TRBJ2-7 provide the parts outside the CDR3, is GAGVSQSPSNKVTEKGKDVELRCDPISGHTALYWYRQSLGQGLEFLIYFQGNSAPDKSGLPSDRFSAERTGGSVSTLTIQRTQQEDSAVYLCASSPATGTREQYFGPGTRLTVT.

This clonotype was observed a handful of times. The chain carries TRBV7-9 and TRBJ1-2; TRBD1 matches at 9 bases. With V trimmed by 5 bases and J by 3 bases, 7 bases remained unmatched. Germline V gene lookup returns CDR1 SEHNR and CDR2 FQNEAQ (reference sequence). The CDR3 is made up of 15 amino acids. For the CDR3, the DNA is TGTGCCAGCAGCCCTGGACAGGGGAGAGACTATGGCTACACCTTC. This sequence encodes CASSPGQGRDYGYTF.